These T cell receptor beta chains were read from a single sample in a study of T cells in Graves' hyperthyroidism and ophthalmopathy. TCRdb used MiXCR to reprocess the multiplex PCR reads, holding one entry per CDR3 protein. Of some 370,000 distinct CDR3 sequences detected, roughly an eighth appear once; the ten largest clones hold under 30%. The sample taken for sequencing was blood. The receptors come from a middle-aged man with Graves' ophthalmopathy. CDR3s include the opening cysteine and the closing phenylalanine or tryptophan. A D gene is named only where the DNA matches it firmly. Expanded clones get a size class; other rows say once, few or many, or leave the size out.

j_call d_call v_call clone_size cdr3_aa cdr3_nt
TRBJ2-3 . TRBV28 many CASSFRAGDTQYF TGTGCCAGCAGTTTTAGGGCCGGGGATACGCAGTATTTT
TRBJ2-5 . TRBV6-1 many CASSVRTVTPETQYF TGTGCCAGCAGTGTCCGGACTGTCACTCCAGAGACCCAGTACTTC
TRBJ2-3 . TRBV5-1 many CASRPGTTGTDTQYF TGCGCCAGCAGGCCCGGGACAACGGGGACAGATACGCAGTATTTT
TRBJ1-5 . TRBV24-1 many CATSDFRFRNQPQHF TGTGCCACCAGTGATTTCCGGTTTAGGAATCAGCCCCAGCATTTT
TRBJ1-4 TRBD1 TRBV5-1 many CASSRGQDNEKLFF TGCGCCAGCAGCCGCGGACAGGATAATGAAAAACTGTTTTTT
TRBJ2-3 TRBD2 TRBV5-1 many CASTVEGGRDTQYF TGCGCCAGCACCGTAGAGGGCGGGAGAGATACGCAGTATTTT
TRBJ2-7 . TRBV6-2/TRBV6-3 few CASSSPPPSEQYF TGTGCCAGCAGTTCCCCCCCACCGTCCGAGCAGTACTTC
TRBJ1-2 TRBD1 TRBV12-3/TRBV12-4 . CASSFHRGDYGYTF TGTGCCAGCAGTTTTCACAGGGGCGACTATGGCTACACCTTC
TRBJ2-1 . TRBV18 . CASSPEQFF TGTGCCAGCTCCCCAGAGCAGTTCTTC
TRBJ2-5 . TRBV7-6 . CPSSSLAGLKTQYF TGTCCCAGCAGCTCTCTCGCAGGGTTAAAGACCCAGTACTTC
TRBJ2-4 TRBD1 TRBV28 . CASRGDRGSDVNIQYF TGTGCCAGCAGGGGGGACAGGGGAAGTGATGTGAACATTCAGTACTTC
TRBJ2-7 TRBD2 TRBV14 . CASSQISGLAGKQYF TGTGCCAGCAGCCAAATATCGGGACTAGCGGGAAAGCAGTACTTC
TRBJ1-5 . TRBV13 many CASSQGNQPQHF TGTGCCAGCAGCCAGGGTAATCAGCCCCAGCATTTT
TRBJ2-4 . TRBV20-1 . CSAYPNGLAKNIQYF TGCAGTGCTTACCCAAACGGACTAGCCAAAAACATTCAGTACTTC
TRBJ1-6 . TRBV12-3/TRBV12-4 many CASSLDARGSPLHF TGTGCCAGCAGTTTAGACGCCAGGGGCTCACCCCTCCACTTT
TRBJ2-7 TRBD1 TRBV3-1 many CASSQVQTGLISYEQYF TGTGCCAGCAGCCAGGTTCAGACAGGGCTCATCTCCTACGAGCAGTACTTC
TRBJ2-1 TRBD2 TRBV2 many CASSDWAGVSYNEQFF TGTGCCAGCAGTGATTGGGCGGGAGTGTCGTACAATGAGCAGTTCTTC
TRBJ2-3 . TRBV5-5 many CASSFQGGDTQYF TGTGCCAGCAGCTTCCAGGGAGGAGATACGCAGTATTTT
TRBJ2-7 TRBD2 TRBV7-2 many CASSLVFSGFSYEQYF TGTGCCAGCAGCTTAGTTTTTAGCGGGTTCTCCTACGAGCAGTACTTC
TRBJ2-7 . TRBV27 many CASARGGFDEQYF TGTGCCAGCGCACGAGGGGGGTTCGACGAGCAGTACTTC
TRBJ2-7 . TRBV2 many CASSDMGYEQYF TGTGCCAGCAGTGATATGGGATACGAGCAGTACTTC